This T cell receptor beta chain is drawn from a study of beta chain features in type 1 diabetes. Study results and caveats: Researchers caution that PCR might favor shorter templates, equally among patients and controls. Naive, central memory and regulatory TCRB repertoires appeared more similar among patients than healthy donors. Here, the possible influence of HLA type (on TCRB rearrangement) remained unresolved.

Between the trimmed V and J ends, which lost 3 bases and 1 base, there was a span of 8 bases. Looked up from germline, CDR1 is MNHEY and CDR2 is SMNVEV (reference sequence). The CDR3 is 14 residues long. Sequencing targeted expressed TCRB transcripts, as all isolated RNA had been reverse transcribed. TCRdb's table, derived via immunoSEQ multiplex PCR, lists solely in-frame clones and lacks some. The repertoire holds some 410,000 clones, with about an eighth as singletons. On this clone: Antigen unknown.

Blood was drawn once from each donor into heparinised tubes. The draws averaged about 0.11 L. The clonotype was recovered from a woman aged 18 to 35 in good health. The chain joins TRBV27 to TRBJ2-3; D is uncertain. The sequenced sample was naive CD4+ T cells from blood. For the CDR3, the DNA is TGTGCCAGCAGTTTCACCCGGGGCACAGATACGCAGTATTTT. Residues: CASSFTRGTDTQYF.